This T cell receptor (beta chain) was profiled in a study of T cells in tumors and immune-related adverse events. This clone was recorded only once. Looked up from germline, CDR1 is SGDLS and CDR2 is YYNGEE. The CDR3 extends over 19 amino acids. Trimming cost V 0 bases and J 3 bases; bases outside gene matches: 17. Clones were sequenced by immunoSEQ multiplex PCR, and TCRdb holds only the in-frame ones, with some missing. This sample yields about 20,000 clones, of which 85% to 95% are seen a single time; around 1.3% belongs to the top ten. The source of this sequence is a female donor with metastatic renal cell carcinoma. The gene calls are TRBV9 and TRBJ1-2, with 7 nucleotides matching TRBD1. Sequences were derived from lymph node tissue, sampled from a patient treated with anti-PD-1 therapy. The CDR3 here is CASSVASWFGQVGHYGYTF. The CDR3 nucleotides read TGTGCCAGCAGCGTAGCTAGCTGGTTTGGACAGGTGGGCCACTATGGCTACACCTTC.